This T cell receptor beta chain was sequenced during a study of Graves' ophthalmopathy and Graves' hyperthyroidism. Study-level background: Pretreatment peripheral blood was obtained at initial diagnosis.

The germline V gene has CDR1 SGHAT and CDR2 FQNNGV. The CDR3 is 19 amino acids. In its sample, this clonotype was seen a few times. Germline is not matched at one junction end, which may reflect a read error. RNA transcripts were the source from which TCR beta CDR3 regions were amplified. First-round RT-PCR relied on HTBI primers, and a second-round multiplex PCR came next. MiXCR was run by TCRdb on the multiplex PCR reads, yielding one entry per CDR3 protein. Of some 410,000 distinct CDR3 sequences in the sample, roughly 21% are singletons; the top ten hold roughly 3.2%. Sequenced sample: peripheral blood. The chain has TRBV11-2 and TRBJ2-4; 7 positions match TRBD1. This TCR came from a woman under 30 with stable Graves' hyperthyroidism. This CDR3 reads CASTQYGQGVLFAKNIKYF. For the CDR3, the DNA is TGTGCCAGCACCCAGTACGGCCAGGGGGTTTTGTTTGCCAAAAACATTAAGTACTTC. The whole variable domain, filled in from reference TRBV11-2 and TRBJ2-4, reads EAGVAQSPRYKIIEKRQSVAFWCNPISGHATLYWYQQILGQGPKLLIQFQNNGVVDDSQLPKDRFSAERLKGVDSTLKIQPAKLEDSAVYLCASTQYGQGVLFAKNIKYFGAGTRLSVL.